This T cell receptor beta chain was identified during a study of identical twins. Notes on the study in general: Partly confounded zero-insertion analyses could result from invariant MAIT and iNKT cells.

Each CDR3 protein is one row after TCRdb ran MiXCR on the 5' RACE reads. The sample yields about 200,000 distinct CDR3 sequences, 10% seen once. Trimming cost V 5 bases and J 7 bases; bases outside gene matches: 15. The germline CDR1 and CDR2 sequences are SQVTM and ANQGSEA. The CDR3 sequence is 18 residues long. Only a few counts were recorded for this clonotype. Its specificity is not known. The sequence came from a man aged 45-65 years in good health. Material for sequencing was memory T cells sorted from blood. The V and J genes are TRBV29-1 and TRBJ2-1; TRBD2 matches at 15 bases. CDR3 bases: TGCAGCGTTAAGGGGACTAGCGGGAGGTCGACTCTGATAAATGAGCAGTTCTTC. Amino acid sequence: CSVKGTSGRSTLINEQFF.